The 11 T cell receptor beta chains in this list originate from one sample, sequenced in a study of PD-1 blockade in classical Hodgkin lymphoma. The time point was: newly diagnosed, previously untreated cHL patient sample. Negative selection with magnetic separation was used to purify CD4+ T cells from thawed PBMCs. Data came from immunoSEQ multiplex PCR; TCRdb stores just in-frame clones and leaves some out. The sample records 20,000 to 25,000 clones, roughly 89% being singletons. Sequencing used CD4+ T cells from blood. The receptors stem from a human donor with classical Hodgkin lymphoma.

V gene TRBV29-1 combines with J gene TRBJ1-3; D gene ambiguous. V lost 6 bases and J 4 bases, leaving 16 bases between the germline ends. The CDR3 sequence is 14 residues long. CDR1 SQVTM and CDR2 ANQGSEA come from the germline V gene. CDR3: CSVGLGNAGNTIYF. The CDR3 DNA sequence: TGCAGCGTCGGTTTAGGGAACGCGGGAAACACCATATATTTT.

The genes are TRBV30 and TRBJ1-2; D is perhaps TRBD1 (6 bases). The CDR3 loop spans 15 amino acids. In germline, CDR1 is GTSNPN, CDR2 SVGIG (reference sequence). Trimming shortened V by 0 bases and J by 6 bases, and 17 bases separated the two germline ends. The CDR3 bases are TGTGCCTGGAGTGTACGGCAGAAGGGGGAGGATGGCTACACCTTC. Protein sequence: CAWSVRQKGEDGYTF.

This chain joins TRBV6-6 and TRBJ2-2; tentative D call: TRBD2 (5 bases). CDR1 MNHNY and CDR2 SVGAGI come from the germline V gene (reference sequence). This CDR3 comprises 15 residues. Trimming removed 4 bases at V and 0 bases at J, with 9 bases between. CDR3 region: CASSFTRPNTGELFF. The CDR3 DNA sequence: TGTGCCAGCAGTTTTACTAGACCGAACACCGGGGAGCTGTTTTTT.

V and J are TRBV30 and TRBJ1-1; D unresolved. V lost 0 bases, J lost 0 bases, and 5 bases lay in between. This CDR3 spans 13 amino acids. CDR1 and CDR2 (germline): GTSNPN, SVGIG (reference sequence). The CDR3 here is CAWSVRLNTEAFF. The CDR3 coding sequence is TGTGCCTGGAGTGTACGTTTGAACACTGAAGCTTTCTTT.

The chain is built from TRBV5-1 and TRBJ2-7, with 8 nucleotides matching TRBD1. With V trimmed by 0 bases and J by 4 bases, 3 bases remained unmatched. The CDR3 covers 14 residues. Germline CDR1 SGHRS, CDR2 YFSETQ. In DNA form, the CDR3 reads TGCGCCAGCAGCTTGGGGACAGGGTTGTACGAGCAGTACTTC. Protein: CASSLGTGLYEQYF.

This chain uses TRBV4-2 with TRBJ2-2; D is unresolved. Germline-derived CDR1 and CDR2 are LGHNA and YNFKEQ. The CDR3 length is 13 residues. The V and J ends lost 0 bases and 6 bases respectively, with 5 bases between them. The CDR3: CASSQDYAGELFF. In nucleotides, the CDR3 is TGTGCCAGCAGCCAAGATTATGCCGGGGAGCTGTTTTTT.

The rearrangement links TRBV5-1 to TRBJ2-2; no clear D. Germline CDR1 SGHRS, CDR2 YFSETQ. This CDR3 comprises 16 residues. V lost 2 bases to trimming and J lost 0 bases, with 11 bases between them. CDR3 protein: CASSFKGPSNTGELFF. CDR3 coding DNA: TGCGCCAGCAGCTTTAAGGGCCCCTCGAACACCGGGGAGCTGTTTTTT.

The chain employs TRBV7-2 and TRBJ2-1, with 13 bases aligning to TRBD2. V shed 3 bases, J shed 10 bases, and the junction held 9 bases outside the gene matches. This CDR3 has 16 residues. Germline V gives CDR1 SGHTA, CDR2 FQGNSA. CDR3 residues: CASSLVGTSGVREQFF. The CDR3 nucleotides read TGTGCCAGCAGCTTGGTTGGGACTAGCGGGGTGCGCGAGCAGTTCTTC.

J is TRBJ1-1 and V is TRBV6-1; D is uncertain. Germline CDR1 and CDR2: MNHNS and SASEGT. This CDR3 spans 14 amino acids. V lost 2 bases, J lost 9 bases, and 16 bases lay in between. CDR3 coding DNA: TGTGCCAGCAGTGAATCTTATGGGCTGCCTAAAGCTTTCTTT. It codes for CASSESYGLPKAFF.

The V gene is TRBV9, the J gene TRBJ1-3; D perhaps matches TRBD1 (5 bases). Per germline, CDR1 SGDLS and CDR2 YYNGEE. The CDR3 spans 16 residues. The germline V and J ends were trimmed by 4 bases and 9 bases, with 23 bases remaining between them. The DNA of the CDR3 is TGTGCCAGCAGCCCCCATTGGCCCAAGGGGCAGAGCACCATATATTTT. Its translation is CASSPHWPKGQSTIYF. Supplemented by reference TRBV9 and TRBJ1-3, the full variable domain reads DSGVTQTPKHLITATGQRVTLRCSPRSGDLSVYWYQQSLDQGLQFLIQYYNGEERAKGNILERFSAQQFPDLHSELNLSSLELGDSALYFCASSPHWPKGQSTIYFGEGSWLTVV.

The rearrangement uses TRBV9 and TRBJ2-1, with unresolved D. The germline gives CDR1 SGDLS, CDR2 YYNGEE. V shed 4 bases and J shed 8 bases, with 16 bases lying between them. The CDR3 contains 14 residues. CDR3 nucleotide sequence: TGTGCCAGCAGCATCCGGACCTTTTGGGATGAGCAGTTCTTC. Protein sequence: CASSIRTFWDEQFF.